These T cell receptor beta chains were read from a single sample in a study of OX40 agonist ivuxolimab in advanced cancers. TCRdb's table, derived via immunoSEQ multiplex PCR, lists solely in-frame clones and lacks some. The repertoire includes about 41,000 clones, 75% to 90% of them detected once, and 4% to 4.5% sits in the top ten. This specimen consisted of CD4+ or CD8+ T cells sorted from blood, obtained in a trial of the OX40 agonist ivuxolimab. Receptors were obtained from an adult with an advanced solid tumor such as melanoma, head and neck, liver or kidney cancer. The CDR3 runs from the conserved cysteine through the conserved F or W. A D gene is named only where the DNA matches it firmly. Clone size, where shown, is once, few, many, or a class for clones that have expanded.

TRBV6-5,once,TRBJ1-4,-,CASSDSSTNEKLFF,TGTGCCAGCAGCGACAGCTCAACTAATGAAAAACTGTTTTTT
TRBV7-2,-,TRBJ2-1,-,CASSASGAGRGKFF,TGTGCCAGCAGCGCCTCGGGCGCGGGTAGGGGAAAGTTCTTC
TRBV28,-,TRBJ1-4,TRBD1,CASFPGQRNEKLFF,TGTGCCAGCTTTCCGGGACAGCGAAATGAAAAACTGTTTTTT
TRBV5-4,few,TRBJ2-7,TRBD2,CASSPASGRVENEQYF,TGTGCCAGCAGCCCTGCCAGCGGGAGAGTCGAAAACGAGCAGTACTTC
TRBV2,-,TRBJ2-1,-,CASSETASYNEQFF,TGTGCCAGCAGTGAGACGGCCTCCTACAATGAGCAGTTCTTC
TRBV7-6,-,TRBJ1-3,-,CASSPHRESKSGNTIYF,TGTGCCAGCAGCCCTCACAGGGAATCTAAATCTGGAAACACCATATATTTT
TRBV18,-,TRBJ2-7,-,CASSPRDLSYEQYF,TGTGCCAGCTCACCTAGGGACCTCTCCTACGAGCAGTACTTC
TRBV6-4,-,TRBJ2-7,TRBD1,CASSARQGGEQYF,TGTGCCAGCAGTGCCCGACAGGGGGGCGAGCAGTACTTC
TRBV7-2,-,TRBJ2-5,-,CASSILGFQETQYF,TGTGCCAGCAGCATCCTAGGGTTCCAAGAGACCCAGTACTTC
TRBV7-6,few,TRBJ1-1,-,CASSKAENTEAFF,TGTGCCAGCAGTAAAGCGGAAAACACTGAAGCTTTCTTT
TRBV2,-,TRBJ1-6,-,CASNLDQGGGSPLHF,TGTGCCAGCAACCTTGACCAGGGCGGAGGTTCACCCCTCCACTTT
TRBV5-6,-,TRBJ2-1,-,CASSHLADSSYNEQFF,TGTGCCAGCAGCCACCTAGCGGACAGCTCCTACAATGAGCAGTTCTTC
TRBV5-4,-,TRBJ2-1,TRBD2,CASSSPGLAGGSSYNEQFF,TGTGCCAGCAGCTCACCGGGACTAGCGGGAGGGAGCTCCTACAATGAGCAGTTCTTC
TRBV2,-,TRBJ2-2,TRBD1,CASKPGQATTGELFF,TGTGCCAGCAAACCGGGACAGGCGACCACCGGGGAGCTGTTTTTT
TRBV25-1,-,TRBJ2-5,-,CASTRGQSETQYF,TGTGCCAGCACCAGAGGGCAGTCGGAGACCCAGTACTTC
TRBV29-1,-,TRBJ1-2,-,CSVWATDYGYTF,TGCAGCGTCTGGGCGACGGACTATGGCTACACCTTC
TRBV21-1,-,TRBJ1-4,-,CASSKERIEPEKLFF,TGTGCCAGCAGCAAAGAGAGAATAGAACCTGAAAAACTGTTTTTT
TRBV4-3,-,TRBJ1-4,TRBD1,CASSQDRGGRGEKLFF,TGCGCCAGCAGCCAAGATCGAGGGGGCCGAGGAGAAAAACTGTTTTTT
TRBV5-1,-,TRBJ2-7,TRBD2,CASRVERGDYEQYF,TGCGCCAGCAGAGTCGAGCGGGGGGACTACGAGCAGTACTTC
TRBV18,-,TRBJ2-1,TRBD1,CASSPRTGYNEQFF,TGTGCCAGCTCACCAAGGACAGGCTACAATGAGCAGTTCTTC
TRBV19,-,TRBJ2-2,TRBD2,CASSSGLATGELFF,TGTGCCAGTAGTTCGGGACTAGCCACCGGGGAGCTGTTTTTT
TRBV5-4,-,TRBJ1-4,-,CASSLGSNEKLFF,TGTGCCAGCAGCTTGGGGTCTAATGAAAAACTGTTTTTT
TRBV19,-,TRBJ2-2,-,CASSTGGTVGELFF,TGTGCCAGTAGTACCGGGGGTACGGTCGGGGAGCTGTTTTTT
TRBV7-8,-,TRBJ2-7,-,CASSLGASYEQYF,TGTGCCAGCAGCTTAGGGGCCTCCTACGAGCAGTACTTC
TRBV4-2,once,TRBJ1-3,-,CASSHTSGTGNTIYF,TGTGCCAGCAGCCATACTAGCGGGACCGGAAACACCATATATTTT
TRBV14,-,TRBJ1-2,-,CASSADGRGMGYTF,TGTGCCAGCAGCGCCGACGGGCGGGGAATGGGCTACACCTTC
TRBV18,-,TRBJ1-2,TRBD1,CASSPPYGTGGPTSYGYTF,TGTGCCAGCTCACCACCCTATGGGACAGGGGGCCCTACTAGCTATGGCTACACCTTC
TRBV7-2,few,TRBJ1-1,-,CASSPSPGRNTEAFF,TGTGCCAGCAGCCCCTCCCCGGGCAGAAACACTGAAGCTTTCTTT
TRBV7-9,-,TRBJ2-7,-,CASSLVGTGNLEYF,-
TRBV7-2,-,TRBJ1-3,-,CASSNRRGNTIYF,TGTGCCAGCAGCAACAGAAGAGGAAACACCATATATTTT
TRBV7-3,-,TRBJ2-3,-,CASSPDGYTDTQYF,TGTGCCAGCAGTCCGGACGGATACACAGATACGCAGTATTTT
TRBV7-9,-,TRBJ2-3,-,CASTLYTTDTQYF,TGTGCCAGCACTCTCTACACCACAGATACGCAGTATTTT
TRBV6-5,-,TRBJ2-7,TRBD2,CASSPAGTTYEQYF,TGTGCCAGCAGCCCTGCCGGGACTACTTACGAGCAGTACTTC
TRBV6-1,-,TRBJ2-3,TRBD1,CASQWDRGPDTQYF,TGTGCCAGCCAGTGGGACAGGGGCCCAGATACGCAGTATTTT
TRBV9,-,TRBJ1-4,-,CASSASKGTLRGKLFF,TGTGCCAGCAGCGCCTCGAAGGGGACCCTTCGCGGAAAACTGTTTTTT
TRBV4-1,-,TRBJ2-2,-,CASSQQVTGELFF,TGCGCCAGCAGCCAACAGGTCACCGGGGAGCTGTTTTTT
TRBV7-8,once,TRBJ1-5,TRBD1,CASSLSGGGSNQPQHF,TGTGCCAGCAGCTTATCAGGGGGTGGTAGCAATCAGCCCCAGCATTTT
TRBV7-8,-,TRBJ1-5,TRBD1,CASSSGQGAVQPQHF,TGTGCCAGCAGTTCAGGACAGGGGGCTGTTCAGCCCCAGCATTTT
TRBV28,few,TRBJ1-2,TRBD1,CASTMGQGGYGYTF,TGTGCCAGCACCATGGGCCAGGGGGGCTATGGCTACACCTTC
TRBV15,-,TRBJ1-2,TRBD1,CATSGDRGRSYGYTF,TGTGCCACCAGCGGTGACAGGGGGCGTAGCTATGGCTACACCTTC
TRBV7-9,-,TRBJ1-1,-,CASSLEGRVQEAFF,TGTGCCAGCAGCTTAGAAGGACGAGTCCAGGAAGCTTTCTTT
TRBV6-1,-,TRBJ2-5,-,CASRAVETQYF,TGTGCCAGCAGGGCAGTGGAGACCCAGTACTTC
TRBV18,-,TRBJ2-1,-,CASSPVRNEQFF,TGTGCCAGCTCACCGGTCAGGAATGAGCAGTTCTTC
TRBV6-1,-,TRBJ2-7,-,CASTNSYEQYF,TGTGCCAGCACCAATTCCTACGAGCAGTACTTC
TRBV7-2,-,TRBJ2-5,-,CASSRATKETQYF,TGTGCCAGCAGCCGAGCCACGAAGGAGACCCAGTACTTC
TRBV5-4,-,TRBJ2-1,TRBD2,CASSSGLAHNNEQFF,TGTGCCAGCAGCTCCGGACTAGCGCACAACAATGAGCAGTTCTTC
TRBV5-8,-,TRBJ2-7,-,CASSFSGFYEQYF,TGTGCCAGCAGCTTTTCGGGTTTCTACGAGCAGTACTTC
TRBV7-8,-,TRBJ1-3,-,CASSPVGGWRNTIYF,TGTGCCAGTTCCCCGGTGGGGGGATGGAGAAACACCATATATTTT
TRBV19,once,TRBJ1-2,TRBD1,CASSIPDRGTYGYTF,TGTGCCAGTAGTATCCCGGACAGGGGGACTTATGGCTACACCTTC
TRBV7-2,-,TRBJ2-7,TRBD2,CASSQTSGRPHLEQYF,TGTGCCAGCAGCCAAACTAGCGGGAGGCCTCACTTAGAGCAGTACTTC